This entry features one TCR beta chain sequence. This sample stems from a study of shared clonotypes between healthy human individuals. The CDR3 sequence is 14 residues long. V lost 2 bases to trimming and J lost 2 bases, with 10 bases between them. The V gene's germline CDR1 is SEHNR and CDR2 FQNEAQ (reference sequence). Terminally differentiated effector memory CD45RA+ cells were excluded by CCR7 positive selection of CD45RO-negative cells. The assay was immunoSEQ multiplex PCR, and TCRdb's table has in-frame clones only and misses some. The sample gives about 2,200,000 clones, roughly 91% of which show up once; over 1.5% is in the top ten.

The sequence was collected from a man between 18 and 35 years old in good health. Some clones in this sample may be carry-over from other donors' samples. The chain is built from TRBV7-9 and TRBJ2-7; D unclear. Material: naive CD8+ T cells from PBMCs. The CDR3 loop reads CASSLSLRAYEQYF. CDR3 coding DNA: TGTGCCAGCAGCTTATCCCTACGAGCCTACGAGCAGTACTTC.